What follows are 7 T cell receptor beta chains derived from one specimen sequenced in a study of shared clonotypes between healthy human individuals. Clones were sequenced by immunoSEQ multiplex PCR, and TCRdb holds only the in-frame ones, with some missing. The sample consists of more than 2 million clones, more than 90% of them appearing once. Sequenced: naive CD4+ T cells sorted from blood. Subset denoted: CD45RA+ positively selected. All receptors come from a man aged 18 to 35 in good health.

The J gene is TRBJ2-7, the V gene TRBV5-6, with D perhaps TRBD1 or TRBD2 (5 bases each). Germline CDR1 reads SGHDT; CDR2 reads YYEEEE. This CDR3 is 14 amino acids long. The ends were cut back, 3 bases at V and 0 bases at J, with 10 bases in the middle. DNA of the CDR3: TGTGCCAGCAGCTGGGGACGGGGCTCCTACGAGCAGTACTTC. Translated: CASSWGRGSYEQYF.

The chain combines TRBV18 with TRBJ1-2; the match to TRBD1 covers 9 bases. Germline-derived CDR1 and CDR2 are KGHSH and LQKENI. This CDR3 spans 15 amino acids. V was pared by 0 bases and J by 8 bases, with 7 bases of the junction left unmatched. This chain's CDR3 is CASSPPLQGAYGYTF. The CDR3 coding sequence is TGTGCCAGCTCACCACCGTTACAGGGGGCGTACGGCTACACCTTC.

V usage is TRBV6-5 and J usage is TRBJ1-2; unclear D gene. V was shortened by 1 base and J by 4 bases, with 13 bases between the two germline ends. The CDR3 runs 15 residues. CDR1 is MNHEY and CDR2 is SVGAGI in the germline V gene. CDR3 sequence (DNA): TGTGCCAGCAGTTACTTGGCAAGGAATCGCTATGGCTACACCTTC. As protein: CASSYLARNRYGYTF.

The chain employs TRBV7-2 and TRBJ2-5; 10 nucleotides agree with TRBD2. Germline assignment: CDR1 SGHTA and CDR2 FQGNSA. V dropped 4 bases and J dropped 5; count of bases not matched to a gene: 7. The CDR3 contains 15 residues. CDR3 residues: CASSSSGGPAETQYF. The CDR3 DNA reads as TGTGCCAGCAGCTCTAGCGGGGGCCCCGCGGAGACCCAGTACTTC.

This chain joins TRBV30 and TRBJ2-2, with D possibly called TRBD1 or TRBD2 (5 bases each). V shed 3 bases and J shed 5 bases, with 19 bases lying between them. Germline assignment: CDR1 GTSNPN and CDR2 SVGIG (reference sequence). The CDR3 has 16 residues. CDR3 nucleotide sequence: TGTGCCTGGAGCTATGGGGGTAGTAAGGTGACCGGGGAGCTGTTTTTT. It translates to CAWSYGGSKVTGELFF.

CDR3: CASYSPKTQYF. The CDR3 DNA follows: TGTGCCAGTTACAGCCCGAAGACCCAGTACTTC. This chain connects TRBV28 to TRBJ2-5; the D is unclear. Germline values: CDR1 MDHEN, CDR2 SYDVKM. Trimming cost V 9 bases and J 6 bases, with 11 bases left between them. This CDR3 has 11 amino acids.

The CDR3 DNA reads TGTGCCGGATGCCGGGACTTGCCCAAGGAAAGCTCCGAGCAGTACTTC. It translates to CAGCRDLPKESSEQYF. The chain has TRBV9 and TRBJ2-7, with D maybe TRBD2 (6 bases). Trimming pared 10 bases from V and 6 bases from J, leaving 29 bases between. The CDR3 contains 16 residues. The V gene's germline CDR1 is SGDLS and CDR2 YYNGEE.